This T cell receptor (beta chain) was sequenced for a study of early T cells in non-severe SARS-CoV-2 infection. Looking at the study overall: The authors sequenced bulk RNA from unsorted whole blood, leaving chains unpaired.

This clonotype showed up many times. The antigen is unknown. MiXCR, run by TCRdb on the 5' RACE reads, gives a single entry per CDR3 protein. The sample carries 75,000 to 90,000 distinct CDR3 sequences, roughly 12% recorded once. The study's findings and limits: Reliance on VDJdb matching favored anti-spike CD8 responses; private and CD4 specificities were missed.

Trimming took 6 bases from V and 2 from J, leaving 8 bases between them. This CDR3 has 13 amino acids. The chain uses TRBV12-3 or TRBV12-4 and TRBJ2-1; unclear D gene. The sample consisted of whole blood. This receptor was taken from an adult who was a healthcare worker with PCR-confirmed SARS-CoV-2 infection or an uninfected control (not recorded which). The CDR3: CASSAGPYNEQFF. The CDR3 DNA reads TGTGCCAGCAGCGCCGGGCCCTACAATGAGCAGTTCTTC.